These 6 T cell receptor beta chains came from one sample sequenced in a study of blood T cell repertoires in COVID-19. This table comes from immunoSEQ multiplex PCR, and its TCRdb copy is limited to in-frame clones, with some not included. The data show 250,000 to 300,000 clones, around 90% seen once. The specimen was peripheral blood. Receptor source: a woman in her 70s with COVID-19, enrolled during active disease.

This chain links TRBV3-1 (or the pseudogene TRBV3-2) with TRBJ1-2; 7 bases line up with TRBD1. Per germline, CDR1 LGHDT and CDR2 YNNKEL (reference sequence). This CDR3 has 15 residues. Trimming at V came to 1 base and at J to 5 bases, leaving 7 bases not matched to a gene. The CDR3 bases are TGTGCCAGCAGCCAAGGTCAGGGGGTCTATTATGGCTACACCTTC. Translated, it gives CASSQGQGVYYGYTF.

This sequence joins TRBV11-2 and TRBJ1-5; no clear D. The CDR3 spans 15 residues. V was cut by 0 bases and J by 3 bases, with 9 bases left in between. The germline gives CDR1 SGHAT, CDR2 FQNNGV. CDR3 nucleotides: TGTGCCAGCAGCTTAGATGGCAACGCCAATCAGCCCCAGCATTTT. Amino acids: CASSLDGNANQPQHF.

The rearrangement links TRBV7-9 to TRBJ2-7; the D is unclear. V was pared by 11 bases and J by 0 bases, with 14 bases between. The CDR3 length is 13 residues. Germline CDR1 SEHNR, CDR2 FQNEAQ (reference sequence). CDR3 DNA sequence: TGTGCCTGCCCGGTGGTCAGCTCCTACGAGCAGTACTTC. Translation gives CACPVVSSYEQYF.

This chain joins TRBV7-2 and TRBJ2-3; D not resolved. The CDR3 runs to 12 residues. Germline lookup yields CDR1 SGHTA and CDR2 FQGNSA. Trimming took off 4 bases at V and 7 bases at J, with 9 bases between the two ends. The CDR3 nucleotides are TGTGCCAGCAGCTCCAACTTATATACGCAGTATTTT. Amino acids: CASSSNLYTQYF.

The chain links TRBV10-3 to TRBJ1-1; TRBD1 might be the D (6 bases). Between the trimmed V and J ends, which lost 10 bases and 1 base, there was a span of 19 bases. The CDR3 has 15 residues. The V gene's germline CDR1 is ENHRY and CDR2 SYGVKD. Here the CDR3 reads CATTQGPHQNTEAFF. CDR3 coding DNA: TGTGCCACAACACAGGGACCGCACCAGAACACTGAAGCTTTCTTT.

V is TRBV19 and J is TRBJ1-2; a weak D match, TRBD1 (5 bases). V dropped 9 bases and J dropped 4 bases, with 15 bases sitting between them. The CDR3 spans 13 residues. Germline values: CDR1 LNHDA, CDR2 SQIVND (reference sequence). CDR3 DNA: TGTGCCAGCTCCCGGGGGGGATCCTATGGCTACACCTTC. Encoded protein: CASSRGGSYGYTF.